This TCR beta chain was captured in a study of shared clonotypes between healthy human individuals. Libraries were prepared by immunoSEQ multiplex PCR; TCRdb keeps only in-frame clonotypes and omits some of them. The sample lists some 680,000 clones, around four fifths seen once, with roughly 2% in the top ten. Looked up from germline, CDR1 is LGHNA and CDR2 is YNFKEQ. CDR3 size: 19 residues. V dropped 1 base and J dropped 0; count of bases not matched to a gene: 6. CD45RA+ naive and CD45RA-negative memory subsets were separated from CD4+ cells. The sequenced sample consisted of memory CD4+ T cells sorted from blood. As for subset: CD45RA-negative fraction. J is TRBJ2-2 and V is TRBV4-2, with TRBD2 matching over 12 bases. This receptor was obtained from a woman in her twenties or thirties in good health. The CDR3 region is CASSQGGLAGRTNTGELFF. The CDR3 DNA sequence: TGTGCCAGCAGCCAAGGCGGACTAGCGGGACGTACGAACACCGGGGAGCTGTTTTTT.